This T cell receptor (beta chain) was retrieved from a study of OX40 agonist ivuxolimab in advanced cancers. The CDR3 length is 14 residues. The V gene's germline CDR1 is LGHNA and CDR2 YSLEER. The V end lost 4 bases, the J end lost 2 bases, and 12 bases lay between the germline ends. Measured with immunoSEQ multiplex PCR; TCRdb has only the in-frame clones, and not every one. The sample lists approximately 12,000 clones; 80% to 85% were seen once. The rearrangement links TRBV4-3 to TRBJ2-7; no clear D. Sequencing used CD4+ or CD8+ T cells sorted from blood, obtained in a trial of the OX40 agonist ivuxolimab. The origin of this receptor is an adult with an advanced solid tumor such as melanoma, head and neck, liver or kidney cancer. The CDR3 sequence is CASSLEVTTYEQYF. The CDR3 coding sequence is TGCGCCAGCAGCCTTGAAGTGACCACCTACGAGCAGTACTTC.